This T cell receptor beta chain was profiled in a study of T cells in Graves' hyperthyroidism and ophthalmopathy (dated by TCRdb to between 2018 and 2021). About the investigation overall: To identify distinguishing TCR V-J signatures, a discovery cohort of about a hundred patients was used, comprising roughly 45 with Graves' ophthalmopathy and about 59 with stable Graves' hyperthyroidism. An independent validation cohort of about 20 hyperthyroidism patients and 17 patients who later progressed to ophthalmopathy tested prospective prediction of ophthalmopathy. In addition, the study compared T-cell repertoires in thyroid tissue and in blood from several Graves' hyperthyroidism patients. Following sampling, methimazole starting at 30 mg daily was given to hyperthyroidism patients, and high-dose intravenous methylprednisolone was given to ophthalmopathy patients. TCR Vbeta CDR3 sequencing of some 140 peripheral blood samples (about 45 ophthalmopathy, 75 to 80 hyperthyroidism and roughly 17 progressor patients) is reported in the paper. For training and testing, the 80 to 100 patients in the discovery cohort were randomly divided in a 7:3 ratio. Results and caveats for the whole study, not just this receptor: Ophthalmopathy was separated from stable hyperthyroidism by a 13 V-J signature model, with 85% to 90% sensitivity and 81% to 82% specificity obtained in cross-validation and 80%/75% obtained in testing. Most expanded thyroid clonotypes (frequency above 0.001) were also detected in blood, suggesting blood repertoires may reflect thyroid immune responses. No statistical method was used to set the sample size in advance, and investigators knew the group allocation. During validation, the model predicted progression to ophthalmopathy a median of roughly six months ahead of onset, with approximately 71% sensitivity and more than 72% specificity.

Exclusion was applied to patients with uncontrolled infections, other autoimmune diseases, pregnancy or lactation. Clinical symptoms, serum thyroxine and TRAb, thyroid ultrasound, and orbital computed tomography formed the basis for the diagnoses. Total RNA was extracted using Trizol reagent, and RNA quality was assessed on an Agilent 2100 Bioanalyzer. The TCR beta CDR3 regions were amplified from RNA transcripts. For the first round of RT-PCR on the TCR CDR3, the HTBI primer set was used together with the Qiagen OneStep RT-PCR kit. A second multiplex PCR round built the libraries, followed by size selection and purification. Paired-end sequencing of the libraries was performed with 100 bp reads on an Illumina HiSeq2000. Processing in the source paper ran as follows. SOAPnuke was used to process the raw data, with reads discarded if the reads contained adapters or uncalled bases, had a mean Phred below 15, or lacked an exact constant-primer or identifier match. COPE v1.2.5 was used to merge high-quality paired reads, and clonotypes were defined as unique nucleotide sequences. Clonotypes were aligned to IMGT TRBV, TRBD and TRBJ reference segments using MiTCR v1.1. The analysis included only V-J combinations with a frequency above 0.0001, which together covered 99% to 99.2% of the repertoires. The TCS score was defined as the ratio of F50 (clonal expansion) to E x V (chaos), calculated using BLOSUM62-based TCRdist between CDR3 peptides within each V-J. Welch's t-statistics and random forest reduced 450 to 600 V-J features to 13, which were used in a naive Bayes classifier (R e1071). The Morisita-Horn index was used to measure how similar the thyroid and blood repertoires were. The public reads were reprocessed in TCRdb via fastp at Q25 and MiXCR, keeping in-frame beta chains. All rows with the same CDR3 protein become a single entry with the most common DNA and genes. None of the V and J calls come from the authors' own analysis; TCRdb made them. In this sample the table shows about 640,000 distinct CDR3 sequences, 45% of which occur a single time. Jointly, the top ten make up 6.5% to 9% of the sample.

V loses 2 bases, J loses 10 bases, and the germline ends lie 20 bases apart. The germline V gene provides CDR1 SGHTA and CDR2 FQGNSA. CDR3 length: 16 amino acids, cysteine to phenylalanine. CDR3 DNA only is kept here, 48 bases in frame from base 1. A note on this clonotype: No cognate antigen has been identified for it. No qualities accompany the bases; no much larger clone lies one base away.

The sequenced sample was peripheral blood or thyroid tissue (not recorded which). The rearranged chain carries TRBV7-2 and TRBJ1-4, with no confident D gene call. The TCR sequence derives from an adult man with Graves' disease, either hyperthyroidism or ophthalmopathy (not recorded which). The DNA sequence reads TGTGCCAGCAGCTTAAATAGACCGGCCCCCCAGTCAAAACTGTTTTTT. Protein translation: CASSLNRPAPQSKLFF.